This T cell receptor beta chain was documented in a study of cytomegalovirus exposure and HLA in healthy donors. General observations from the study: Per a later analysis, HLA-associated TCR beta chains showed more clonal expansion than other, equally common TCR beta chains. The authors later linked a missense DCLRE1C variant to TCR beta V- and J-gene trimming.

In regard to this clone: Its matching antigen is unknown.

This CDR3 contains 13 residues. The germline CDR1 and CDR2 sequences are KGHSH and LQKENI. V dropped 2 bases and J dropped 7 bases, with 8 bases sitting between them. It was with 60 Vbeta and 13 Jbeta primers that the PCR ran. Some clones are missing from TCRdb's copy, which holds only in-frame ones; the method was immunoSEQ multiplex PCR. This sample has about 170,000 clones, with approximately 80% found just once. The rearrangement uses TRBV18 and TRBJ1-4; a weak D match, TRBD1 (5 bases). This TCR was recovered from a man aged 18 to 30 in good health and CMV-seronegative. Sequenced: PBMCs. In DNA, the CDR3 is TGTGCCAGCTCACCAGGGGCTGGTGAAAAACTGTTTTTT. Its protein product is CASSPGAGEKLFF.